This section outlines one T cell receptor (beta chain) sequence together with its context. Antigen: not known. The data derive from a study of identical twins. General study results and limits: Monozygotic twin pairs showed more out-of-frame TCR alpha sharing than models estimated. High-abundance cord blood beta clonotypes had fewer insertions; memory repertoires showed none.

TCRdb fed the 5' RACE reads into MiXCR, producing one record per CDR3 protein. The sample includes under 900,000 distinct CDR3 sequences, about 12% seen only once; the top ten take 1.5% to 2%. Germline loops: CDR1 MNHEY, CDR2 SMNVEV (reference sequence). V shed 0 bases, J shed 8 bases, and the junction held 4 bases outside the gene matches. This CDR3 comprises 15 residues. These same records also appear under a second study, on yellow fever vaccine responses in identical twins.

The source is a woman aged 18-30 years in good health. The chain employs TRBV27 and TRBJ2-1; TRBD2 matches at 10 bases. The sequenced sample consisted of PBMCs. The CDR3 loop is CASSLSPSGSYEQFF. In nucleotides, the CDR3 is TGTGCCAGCAGTTTATCGCCTAGCGGGAGCTATGAGCAGTTCTTC.